This TCR beta chain is from a study of T cell responses to AZD1222 COVID-19 vaccine. Whole-study findings and limits: Clonal diversity may have been underestimated in mostly white British donors.

Second-dose timings of about 4 or about 12 weeks were pooled. Assay used: immunoSEQ multiplex PCR; TCRdb lists only in-frame clones, some missing. The sample consists of 20,000 to 30,000 clones, about 88% of them appearing once. A note on this clone: Its antigen is undetermined.

The sequence was collected from an adult who received the AZD1222 COVID-19 vaccine. This sample comprised peripheral blood, obtained 28 days after the second AZD1222 dose.

The CDR3, as DNA: TGTGCCAGCAGTGAATTTAAAAAAACTGAAGCTTTCTTT. Translation: CASSEFKKTEAFF. This rearrangement joins TRBV25-1 to TRBJ1-1; no reliable D call. The germline CDR1 and CDR2 sequences are MGHDK and SYGVNS. V lost 1 base, J lost 5 bases, and 8 bases lay in between. This CDR3 spans 13 amino acids.